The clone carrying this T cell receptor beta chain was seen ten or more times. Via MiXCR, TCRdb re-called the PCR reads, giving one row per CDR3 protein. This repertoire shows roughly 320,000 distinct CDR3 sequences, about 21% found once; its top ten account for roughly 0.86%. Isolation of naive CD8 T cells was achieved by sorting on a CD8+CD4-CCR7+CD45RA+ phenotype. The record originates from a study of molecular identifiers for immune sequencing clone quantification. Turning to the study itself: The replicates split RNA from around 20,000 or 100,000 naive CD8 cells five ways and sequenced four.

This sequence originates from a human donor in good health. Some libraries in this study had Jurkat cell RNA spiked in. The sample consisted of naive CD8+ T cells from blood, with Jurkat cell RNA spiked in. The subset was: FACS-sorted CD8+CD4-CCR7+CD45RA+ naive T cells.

CDR3 amino acids: CATSEGPTGKAFIITDTQYF. The CDR3 nucleotides read TGTGCCACCAGTGAGGGGCCGACCGGAAAGGCTTTCATAATCACAGATACGCAGTATTTT. The chain employs TRBV24-1 and TRBJ2-3; D is perhaps TRBD1 (5 bases). The CDR3 spans 20 residues. The germline V gene encodes CDR1 KGHDR and CDR2 SFDVKD. The germline V and J ends were trimmed by 4 bases and 2 bases, with 27 bases remaining between them.